This TCR beta chain was documented in a study of control samples from healthy donors and cancer patients (dated by TCRdb to between 2020 and 2021). A remark on this clone: Its specific antigen is unknown. No much larger clonotype is one base removed from it; base qualities were not supplied.

The CDR3 runs 15 residues from the cysteine to the phenylalanine. Only the CDR3 DNA is retained, 45 bases long and in frame from the first base. The library was built by means of the immunoSEQ multiplex PCR assay. TCRdb carries this immuneACCESS record with in-frame sequences only. Its versions omit some clonotypes, under half of them owing to an unresolved V gene in the studies checked, with the rest unexplained. This sample gives 130,000 to 150,000 clones in total; about 94% of them show up just once. The ten largest account for approximately 15% of the sample. The sequence is built from TRBV21-1 and TRBJ2-3. TRBV21-1 represents a pseudogene. The sequence was obtained from a man aged 55 to 70 with colorectal cancer. The source material was PBMCs. The bases read TGTGCCAGCAGCAAGACGCGGACCCGCACAGATACGCAGTATTTT. Its amino acids are CASSKTRTRTDTQYF.